The present T cell receptor beta chain was sequenced within a study of blood T cell repertoires in COVID-19. Study as a whole: Acute and convalescent COVID-19 specimens originated in the United States, Italy and Spain. T cells, B-cell-depleted T cells, or PBMCs provided the cDNA or gDNA that served as material.

Sequencing was performed with immunoSEQ multiplex PCR; in TCRdb, only in-frame clones are kept and a portion is missing. The sample lists 270,000 or so clones, 91% occurring once. Assignment of participants to cohorts was predicated upon participant-reported clinical history. V was clipped by 2 bases and J by 7 bases; unmatched bases: 0. The CDR3 covers 14 residues. CDR1 MNHEY and CDR2 SVGAGI come from the germline V gene. The source is a man in his forties who had been exposed to COVID-19. The genes are TRBV6-5 and TRBJ1-4; 11 bases agree with TRBD1. The sample consisted of PBMCs or T cells enriched from blood (not recorded which). CDR3 amino acids: CASSYGTGGEKLFF. CDR3 coding DNA: TGTGCCAGCAGTTACGGGACAGGGGGTGAAAAACTGTTTTTT.